This T cell receptor beta chain was profiled in a study of blood T cell repertoires in COVID-19. On the study more broadly: Sites across the United States, Italy and Spain contributed samples from acute and convalescent COVID-19.

Original handling: Reference gene primer amplification yielded estimated nucleated cell counts. Clones were sequenced by immunoSEQ multiplex PCR, and TCRdb holds only the in-frame ones, with some missing. That table supplies the V and J calls and clone size; D and trimming were determined from the DNA. The data contain some 260,000 clones, over 80% of them singletons. The sample holds a few counts of this clone. This CDR3 has 16 amino acids. V was trimmed by 2 bases and J by 0 bases, leaving 12 bases between them. The germline V gene has CDR1 SGHRS and CDR2 YFSETQ. One Seattle source followed patients from active infection through their disease course.

V is TRBV5-1 and J is TRBJ1-3; D possibly corresponds to TRBD1 (5 bases). The sequencing input was peripheral blood. The receptor was isolated from a woman aged 65 to 85 with COVID-19, enrolled during active disease. The CDR3 protein is CASSFGGKRSGNTIYF. The DNA for the CDR3 is TGCGCCAGCAGCTTCGGGGGGAAACGCTCTGGAAACACCATATATTTT. Variable domain in full (rest from reference TRBV5-1 and TRBJ1-3): KAGVTQTPRYLIKTRGQQVTLSCSPISGHRSVSWYQQTPGQGLQFLFEYFSETQRNKGNFPGRFSGRQFSNSRSEMNVSTLELGDSALYLCASSFGGKRSGNTIYFGEGSWLTVV.